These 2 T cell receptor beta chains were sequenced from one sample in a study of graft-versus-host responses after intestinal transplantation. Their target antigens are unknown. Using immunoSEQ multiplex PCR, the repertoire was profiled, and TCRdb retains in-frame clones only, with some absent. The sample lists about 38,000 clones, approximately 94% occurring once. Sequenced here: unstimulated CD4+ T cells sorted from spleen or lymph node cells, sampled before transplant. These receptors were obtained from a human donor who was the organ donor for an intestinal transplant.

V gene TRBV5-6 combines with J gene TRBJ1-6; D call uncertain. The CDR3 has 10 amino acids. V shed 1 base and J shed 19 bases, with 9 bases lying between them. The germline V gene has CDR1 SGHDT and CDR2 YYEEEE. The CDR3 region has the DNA TGTGCCAGCAGCTTGAGGAGACTTCACTTT. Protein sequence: CASSLRRLHF.

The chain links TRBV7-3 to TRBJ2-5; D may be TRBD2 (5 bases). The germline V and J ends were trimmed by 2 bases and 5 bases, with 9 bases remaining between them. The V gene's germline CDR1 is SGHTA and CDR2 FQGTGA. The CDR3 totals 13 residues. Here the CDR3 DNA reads TGTGCCAGCAGCTTAGCAGGCGGGGAGACCCAGTACTTC. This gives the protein CASSLAGGETQYF.